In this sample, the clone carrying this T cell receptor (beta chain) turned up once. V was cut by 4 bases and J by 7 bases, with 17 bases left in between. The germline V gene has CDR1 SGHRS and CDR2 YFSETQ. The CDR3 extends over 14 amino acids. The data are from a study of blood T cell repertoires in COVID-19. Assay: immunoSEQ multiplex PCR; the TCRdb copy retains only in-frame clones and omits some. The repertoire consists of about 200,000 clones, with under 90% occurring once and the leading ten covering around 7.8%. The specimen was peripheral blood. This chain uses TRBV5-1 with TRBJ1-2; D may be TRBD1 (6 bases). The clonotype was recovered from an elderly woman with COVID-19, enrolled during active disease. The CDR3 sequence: CASSVTGLPIGYTF. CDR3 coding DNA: TGCGCCAGCAGCGTCACAGGGCTCCCTATTGGCTACACCTTC.